These T cell receptor beta chains were read from a single sample in a study of cytomegalovirus exposure and HLA in healthy donors. Measured with immunoSEQ multiplex PCR; TCRdb has only the in-frame clones, and not every one. Of more than 150,000 clones in the sample, around four fifths were seen once. Sequencing was done on a sample of PBMCs. The receptor set was obtained from a woman aged 45 to 65 in good health and CMV-seropositive. The CDR3 runs from the conserved cysteine through the conserved F or W. Each record gives: V gene, D gene, J gene, clone size, CDR3 protein, CDR3 DNA. D genes are given only for firm matches. Size tells how often a clone was seen (once, few, many) or the class of an expanded clone, and some rows leave it out.

>TRBV9|TRBD1|TRBJ2-7|.
CASSVDSGQGAFEQYF
TGTGCCAGCAGCGTAGATTCAGGACAGGGGGCATTCGAGCAGTACTTC
>TRBV30|TRBD1|TRBJ2-7|.
CAWSVGQAPTYEQYF
TGTGCCTGGAGTGTGGGACAGGCCCCTACCTACGAGCAGTACTTC
>TRBV16|.|TRBJ1-4|.
CASSRTGAGSGKLFF
TGTGCCAGCAGCCGAACAGGCGCCGGGAGTGGGAAACTGTTTTTT
>TRBV15|.|TRBJ2-7|.
CATSRVDYSYEQYF
TGTGCCACCAGCAGAGTGGACTACTCCTACGAGCAGTACTTC
>TRBV7-3|TRBD1|TRBJ2-7|.
CASSLTGTGGYEQYF
TGTGCCAGCAGCTTAACAGGGACAGGCGGCTACGAGCAGTACTTC
>TRBV7-2|TRBD1|TRBJ2-1|.
CASSSQVGTGRLNEQFF
TGTGCCAGCAGCTCCCAGGTCGGGACAGGGAGATTAAATGAGCAGTTCTTC
>TRBV2|TRBD1|TRBJ2-1|few
CASSEMGQGNEQFF
TGTGCCAGCAGTGAAATGGGACAGGGGAATGAGCAGTTCTTC
>TRBV20-1|.|TRBJ2-7|.
CSAFLLEQYF
TGCAGTGCCTTCCTCTTGGAGCAGTACTTC
>TRBV28|TRBD1|TRBJ2-7|.
CASSFWTGDGEQCF
TGTGCCAGCAGTTTTTGGACAGGCGACGGCGAGCAGTGCTTC
>TRBV6-1|.|TRBJ1-5|.
CASRKGQSSNQPQHF
TGTGCCAGCAGGAAAGGACAGTCGAGCAATCAGCCCCAGCATTTT
>TRBV2|.|TRBJ1-2|few
CASSNSWENYGYTF
TGTGCCAGCAGTAACTCCTGGGAGAACTATGGCTACACCTTC
>TRBV11-2|.|TRBJ2-1|.
CASSSPVGGYNEQFF
TGTGCCAGCAGCTCCCCTGTGGGGGGCTACAATGAGCAGTTCTTC
>TRBV27|.|TRBJ2-2|.
CASTTLAATGELFF
TGTGCCAGCACCACATTAGCGGCAACCGGGGAGCTGTTTTTT
>TRBV2|.|TRBJ1-1|.
CASSENRREAFF
TGTGCCAGCAGTGAAAATCGGCGGGAAGCTTTCTTT
>TRBV18|.|TRBJ1-5|.
CASSPVGRTPNQPQHF
TGTGCCAGTTCCCCCGTCGGACGGACTCCTAATCAGCCCCAGCATTTT
>TRBV29-1|TRBD1|TRBJ1-1|.
CSVEDFGQGVGNTEAFF
TGCAGCGTTGAAGATTTTGGGCAGGGGGTGGGGAACACTGAAGCTTTCTTT
>TRBV5-1|.|TRBJ2-7|.
CASSAGTLPYEQYF
TGCGCCAGCAGCGCCGGGACACTTCCCTACGAGCAGTACTTC